Detailed here is one T cell receptor (beta chain). Its antigen is unidentified. This specimen belongs to a study of T cell responses to AZD1222 COVID-19 vaccine. Points from the study as a whole: There were repertoire samples only from the period after the peak T cell response. Mostly white British, mostly female donors; authors suggested clonal diversity may be underestimated.

The assay was immunoSEQ multiplex PCR, and TCRdb's table has in-frame clones only and misses some. The sample holds under 200,000 clones; 92% are singletons and the top ten take 1% to 1.5%. The CDR3 covers 23 residues. Germline V gene lookup returns CDR1 SGHDN and CDR2 FVKESK. V was clipped by 0 bases and J by 0 bases; unmatched bases: 20. This sequence was found in an adult in good health. Sequencing used peripheral blood, obtained on day 0 of AZD1222 vaccination. The rearrangement links TRBV14 to TRBJ1-3, with TRBD1 matching over 10 bases. The CDR3 sequence is CASSQELPKPGQGHIVSGNTIYF. The CDR3 DNA reads as TGTGCCAGCAGCCAAGAACTCCCTAAACCGGGACAGGGGCATATCGTCTCTGGAAACACCATATATTTT.